The 27 T cell receptor beta chains listed next were all sequenced from one sample in a study of CD8 T cells in ankylosing spondylitis. Each CDR3 protein is one row after TCRdb ran MiXCR on the 5' RACE reads. The repertoire holds about 220,000 distinct CDR3 sequences, with roughly a tenth as singletons. Specimen: blood, either unsorted or a sorted T cell fraction (not recorded which). The receptors derive from a male donor with ankylosing spondylitis or in good health (not recorded which).

This clonotype was picked up a small number of times. The chain's CDR3 is CASSPPSIADTQYF. In DNA, the CDR3 is TGTGCCAGCTCACCTCCGAGTATCGCAGATACGCAGTATTTT. The chain combines TRBV18 with TRBJ2-3, with D uncertain. Looked up from germline, CDR1 is KGHSH and CDR2 is LQKENI. V was trimmed by 3 bases and J by 4 bases, leaving 11 bases between them. The CDR3 runs 14 residues.

The V call is TRBV6-1, the J call TRBJ2-1, with D hard to call. Between the trimmed V and J ends, which lost 6 bases and 2 bases, there was a span of 11 bases. This CDR3 is built from 14 residues. The germline CDR1 and CDR2 sequences are MNHNS and SASEGT. CDR3 coding DNA: TGTGCCAGCAGGGCGCAGAATACCTACAATGAGCAGTTCTTC. It codes for CASRAQNTYNEQFF.

In its sample, this clonotype was seen a few times. CDR3 protein: CSVAPPFTTGMNTEAFF. DNA for the CDR3: TGCAGCGTTGCCCCGCCATTTACGACAGGGATGAACACTGAAGCTTTCTTT. V usage is TRBV29-1 and J usage is TRBJ1-1; 7 nucleotides agree with TRBD1. The CDR3 covers 17 residues. Per germline, CDR1 SQVTM and CDR2 ANQGSEA. With 4 bases clipped from V and 0 bases from J, the junction kept 14 bases outside the gene matches.

In this sample, this clonotype turned up many times. The V call is TRBV5-1, the J call TRBJ2-6; D gene unclear. The CDR3 loop spans 14 amino acids. Per germline, CDR1 SGHRS and CDR2 YFSETQ. V was trimmed by 0 bases and J by 2 bases, leaving 3 bases between them. The CDR3: CASSLGAGANVLTF. The CDR3 nucleotides are TGCGCCAGCAGCTTGGGAGCTGGGGCCAACGTCCTGACTTTC.

This clonotype was counted at least ten times. The chain carries TRBV12-3 or TRBV12-4 and TRBJ1-1; 8 bases line up with TRBD1. The CDR3 is 14 amino acids. V shed 5 bases and J 1 base; nucleotides not matched to a gene: 3. The CDR3 loop is CASSTGGANTEAFF. CDR3 nucleotide sequence: TGTGCCAGCAGTACAGGGGGAGCGAACACTGAAGCTTTCTTT.

This clonotype has only a few counts. The gene calls are TRBV20-1 and TRBJ1-1; TRBD1 might be the D (6 bases). The CDR3 length is 13 residues. The germline CDR1 and CDR2 sequences are DFQATT and SNEGSKA (reference sequence). With 1 base removed from V and 8 bases from J, the gap between germline ends came to 14 bases. The CDR3 is CSARGNTGTEAFF. DNA of the CDR3: TGCAGTGCTAGAGGAAACACAGGGACGGAAGCTTTCTTT.

This clonotype was observed at least ten times. The chain is built from TRBV7-2 and TRBJ1-3, with 7 bases fitting TRBD1. CDR1 and CDR2 from the germline V gene are SGHTA and FQGNSA. CDR3 length equals 17 residues. V was clipped by 5 bases and J by 4 bases; unmatched bases: 14. The CDR3 nucleotides read TGTGCCAGCAGCCGCCGCTCCGGGACAGCTCCCGGAAACACCATATATTTT. Translating gives CASSRRSGTAPGNTIYF.

The chain links TRBV7-2 to TRBJ2-5, with a weak D call TRBD2 (5 bases). Germline CDR1 is SGHTA and CDR2 is FQGNSA. CDR3 length: 16 amino acids. V gave up 5 bases and J gave up 2 bases, with 18 bases separating them. The CDR3: CASSRDRANLQETQYF. In DNA, the CDR3 is TGTGCCAGCAGCCGGGATAGGGCGAATCTACAAGAGACCCAGTACTTC. Variable domain in full (rest from reference TRBV7-2 and TRBJ2-5): GAGVSQSPSNKVTEKGKDVELRCDPISGHTALYWYRQSLGQGLEFLIYFQGNSAPDKSGLPSDRFSAERTGGSVSTLTIQRTQQEDSAVYLCASSRDRANLQETQYFGPGTRLLVL.

This clonotype was detected only a few times. The rearrangement links TRBV5-6 to TRBJ2-2; 9 positions agree with TRBD1. CDR1 SGHDT and CDR2 YYEEEE come from the germline V gene. This CDR3 comprises 15 residues. With 4 bases clipped from V and 3 bases from J, the junction kept 4 bases outside the gene matches. In nucleotides, the CDR3 is TGTGCCAGCAGCCCCGGACAGGGGTACACCGGGGAGCTGTTTTTT. Encoded protein: CASSPGQGYTGELFF.

This clonotype has a count of ten or more. The chain is built from TRBV20-1 and TRBJ1-5, with D uncertain. This CDR3 contains 15 residues. Trimming pared 0 bases from V and 1 base from J, leaving 10 bases between. CDR1 and CDR2 (germline): DFQATT, SNEGSKA (reference sequence). The CDR3 DNA sequence: TGCAGTGCTAGAGAGGGCGTTTGGAGCAATCAGCCCCAGCATTTT. This sequence encodes CSAREGVWSNQPQHF.

This clonotype was detected ten times or more. The chain recombines TRBV5-1 with TRBJ2-7; TRBD2 aligns across 8 bases. The V gene's germline CDR1 is SGHRS and CDR2 YFSETQ. V lost 1 base and J lost 3; bases outside the gene matches: 6. The CDR3 is made up of 15 amino acids. The CDR3 DNA reads TGCGCCAGCAGCTTGCACAGCGGGGGAGTCTACGAGCAGTACTTC. It codes for CASSLHSGGVYEQYF.

This clonotype was seen ten or more times. The chain uses TRBV7-3 and TRBJ1-3; no definite D call. V was clipped by 0 bases and J by 3 bases, with 9 bases between them. Germline assignment: CDR1 SGHTA and CDR2 FQGTGA. The CDR3 length is 15 residues. CDR3 in amino acids: CASSLTGRGGNTIYF. The CDR3 bases are TGTGCCAGCAGCTTAACAGGACGAGGTGGAAACACCATATATTTT.

The chain employs TRBV5-1 and TRBJ2-3; D gene unclear. The V and J ends lost 1 base and 0 bases respectively, with 6 bases between them. CDR3 length: 14 residues. The germline CDR1 and CDR2 sequences are SGHRS and YFSETQ. The CDR3 is CASSLSDSTDTQYF. The CDR3 DNA follows: TGCGCCAGCAGCTTGTCCGATAGCACAGATACGCAGTATTTT.

At least ten counts were recorded for this clonotype. The V call is TRBV7-2, the J call TRBJ1-5, with 8 positions matching TRBD1. With V trimmed by 5 bases and J by 3 bases, 9 bases remained unmatched. Germline lookup yields CDR1 SGHTA and CDR2 FQGNSA. The length of the CDR3 is 16 residues. The CDR3 nucleotides read TGTGCCAGCAGCCCGCAGCCGGGACAGGTCAATCAGCCCCAGCATTTT. It translates to CASSPQPGQVNQPQHF.

This clonotype has a count of ten or more. This rearrangement joins TRBV5-1 to TRBJ2-6; D is unclear. The CDR3 totals 15 residues. From germline, CDR1 is SGHRS and CDR2 YFSETQ. V was trimmed by 1 base and J by 2 bases, leaving 7 bases between them. As DNA, the CDR3 is TGCGCCAGCAGCTTGACTCTGACTGGGGCCAACGTCCTGACTTTC. The encoded protein is CASSLTLTGANVLTF.

This clonotype was seen at least ten times. The rearrangement joins TRBV5-6 to TRBJ1-2; D not certain. Germline V gene data show CDR1 as SGHDT and CDR2 as YYEEEE. This CDR3 is 13 amino acids long. The V end was cut by 1 base, the J end by 8 bases, with 12 bases between. CDR3 bases: TGTGCCAGCAGCTTGTTTGGCCTGGAGGGCTACACCTTC. This sequence encodes CASSLFGLEGYTF.

The rearrangement links TRBV6-5 to TRBJ1-6; D possibly corresponds to TRBD1 (6 bases). CDR3 size: 17 residues. With 0 bases removed from V and 9 bases from J, the gap between germline ends came to 18 bases. Per germline, CDR1 MNHEY and CDR2 SVGAGI. The CDR3 DNA reads as TGTGCCAGCAGTTACTCTGAAACCGGGACAAATCTTTCACCCCTCCACTTT. Amino acid sequence: CASSYSETGTNLSPLHF.

This clonotype was recorded at least ten times. The chain recombines TRBV5-1 with TRBJ1-2; perhaps TRBD1 as D (5 bases). Germline loops: CDR1 SGHRS, CDR2 YFSETQ. This CDR3 is built from 15 residues. Between the trimmed V and J ends, which lost 0 bases and 6 bases, there was a span of 15 bases. The CDR3 DNA is TGCGCCAGCAGCTTGGAAGGCCGAGAGGGACATGGCTACACCTTC. Its translation is CASSLEGREGHGYTF.

The genes are TRBV29-1 and TRBJ2-3; no clear D gene. The CDR3 consists of 13 residues. V lost 4 bases and J 5 bases, leaving 13 bases between the germline ends. Per the germline V gene, CDR1 is SQVTM and CDR2 is ANQGSEA. The CDR3 bases are TGCAGCGTTGTGTGGCCTAACGTAGATACGCAGTATTTT. This encodes CSVVWPNVDTQYF.

This clonotype was recorded at least ten times. V gene TRBV20-1 combines with J gene TRBJ2-7; 8 nucleotides align to TRBD2. The CDR3 loop spans 13 amino acids. The ends lost 3 bases at V and 5 bases at J; junction bases unmatched: 6. The germline V gene encodes CDR1 DFQATT and CDR2 SNEGSKA (reference sequence). CDR3 protein: CSARFRGGHEQYF. The CDR3 coding sequence is TGCAGTGCTAGGTTCCGGGGGGGCCACGAGCAGTACTTC.

This clonotype has more than one count but fewer than ten. This sequence joins TRBV7-3 and TRBJ2-5, with D possibly being TRBD1 (7 bases). V lost 5 bases, J lost 5 bases, and 12 bases lay in between. Germline V gives CDR1 SGHTA, CDR2 FQGTGA. The CDR3 extends over 13 amino acids. The CDR3 sequence is CASSPQGRETQYF. The CDR3 coding sequence is TGTGCCAGCAGCCCACAGGGGAGGGAGACCCAGTACTTC.

This clonotype has just a few counts. The V and J genes are TRBV2 and TRBJ2-1, with D maybe TRBD2 (6 bases). The CDR3 sequence is 14 residues long. CDR1 is SNHLY and CDR2 is FYNNEI in the germline V gene. V was shortened by 8 bases and J by 4 bases, with 15 bases between the two germline ends. The CDR3 nucleotides read TGTGCCAGCGAATTCGGGGGTGGTTACAATGAGCAGTTCTTC. This gives the protein CASEFGGGYNEQFF.

This clonotype was detected ten times or more. The gene calls are TRBV9 and TRBJ2-7, with 7 bases aligning to TRBD2. With V trimmed by 3 bases and J by 1 base, 7 bases remained unmatched. Germline CDR1 and CDR2: SGDLS and YYNGEE. This CDR3 contains 15 residues. In DNA form, the CDR3 reads TGTGCCAGCAGCGAATCATCGGGGGGTTCCTACGAGCAGTACTTC. This encodes CASSESSGGSYEQYF. Supplemented by reference TRBV9 and TRBJ2-7, the full variable domain reads DSGVTQTPKHLITATGQRVTLRCSPRSGDLSVYWYQQSLDQGLQFLIQYYNGEERAKGNILERFSAQQFPDLHSELNLSSLELGDSALYFCASSESSGGSYEQYFGPGTRLTVT.

At least ten counts were recorded for this clonotype. The genes are TRBV6-1 and TRBJ2-1, with 8 bases lining up with TRBD1. The CDR3 length is 13 residues. With 6 bases clipped from V and 7 bases from J, the junction kept 5 bases outside the gene matches. From germline, CDR1 is MNHNS and CDR2 SASEGT. CDR3 region: CASRTGGGNEQFF. The CDR3, as DNA: TGTGCCAGCAGAACAGGGGGAGGAAATGAGCAGTTCTTC.

The sample holds many counts of this clonotype. This chain connects TRBV24-1 to TRBJ2-1; D might be TRBD1 (7 bases). The length of the CDR3 is 17 residues. CDR1 is KGHDR, CDR2 SFDVKD, per germline. The V gene lost 3 bases and the J gene lost 4 bases, with 18 bases spanning the gap. The CDR3 sequence: CATSDQRPGGGYNEQFF. For the CDR3, the DNA is TGTGCCACCAGTGATCAACGCCCAGGGGGAGGATACAATGAGCAGTTCTTC.

About this clonotype itself: With a much larger clone just one base away, this may be a read error. The genes are TRBV5-1 and TRBJ1-1; weak D call: TRBD1 (5 bases). The CDR3 is made up of 15 amino acids. Germline CDR1 and CDR2: SGHRS and YFSETQ. In DNA, the CDR3 is TGCGCCAGCGGCTTGGGCGGGACCCTTGGCGCTGAAGCTTTGTTT. Translated, it gives CASGLGGTLGAEALF.

This clonotype has at least ten counts. The chain has TRBV20-1 and TRBJ2-5; D call uncertain. V was clipped by 0 bases and J by 2 bases, with 7 bases between them. Germline V gene sequence: CDR1 DFQATT, CDR2 SNEGSKA (reference sequence). The CDR3 runs 13 residues. In nucleotides, the CDR3 is TGCAGTGCTAGAGATCAAGTTCAAGAGACCCAGTACTTC. Translated, it gives CSARDQVQETQYF.